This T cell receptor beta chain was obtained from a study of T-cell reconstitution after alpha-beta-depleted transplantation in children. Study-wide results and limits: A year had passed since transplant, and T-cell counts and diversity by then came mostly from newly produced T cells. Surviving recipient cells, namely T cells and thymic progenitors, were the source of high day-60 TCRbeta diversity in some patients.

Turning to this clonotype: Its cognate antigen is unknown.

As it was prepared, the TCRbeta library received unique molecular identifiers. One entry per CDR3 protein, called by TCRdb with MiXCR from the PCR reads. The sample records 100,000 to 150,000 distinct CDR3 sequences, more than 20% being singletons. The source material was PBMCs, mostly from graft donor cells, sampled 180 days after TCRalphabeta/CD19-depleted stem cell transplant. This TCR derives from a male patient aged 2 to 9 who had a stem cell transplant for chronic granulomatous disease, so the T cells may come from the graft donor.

The CDR3 DNA is TGTGCCAGCAGCGCCGGACTTAGCTCCTACAATGAGCAGTTCTTC. Its translation: CASSAGLSSYNEQFF. The V and J genes are TRBV9 and TRBJ2-1; possible D gene TRBD2, 5 bases. Germline lookup yields CDR1 SGDLS and CDR2 YYNGEE. This CDR3 has 15 amino acids. Trimming pared 3 bases from V and 0 bases from J, leaving 10 bases between.